One and the same sample provided the 22 T cell receptor beta chains below, sequenced in a study of vaccination effects on CD4 cells after COVID-19. At the end of around eleven days of culture, CD4+ T cells were isolated. Which antigens these TCRs recognize remains unknown. Generated by immunoSEQ multiplex PCR, the TCRdb table keeps only in-frame clones and is missing some. The data hold about 46,000 clones, with about 70% observed a single time. Sequenced here: CD4+ T cells from PBMCs cultured without peptide, sampled before COVID-19 vaccination. Receptor source: a human donor who had a prior SARS-CoV-2 infection.

This clone came up a few times. The chain is built from TRBV6-6 and TRBJ1-3, with a weak D call TRBD1 (5 bases). The V gene's germline CDR1 is MNHNY and CDR2 SVGAGI (reference sequence). Trimming took off 5 bases at V and 0 bases at J, with 11 bases between the two ends. The CDR3 loop spans 15 amino acids. The CDR3 DNA reads TGTGCCAGCAGTGACAGCACACTCTCTGGAAACACCATATATTTT. It is translated as CASSDSTLSGNTIYF.

On this clone itself: This specimen includes other DNA sequences encoding the same CDR3. The genes are TRBV7-9 and TRBJ2-5; unclear D gene. The length of the CDR3 is 11 residues. V was clipped by 3 bases and J by 5 bases, with 4 bases between them. CDR1 and CDR2 (germline): SEHNR, FQNEAQ (reference sequence). This CDR3 is CASSFSETQYF. The CDR3 DNA reads TGTGCCAGCAGCTTCTCTGAGACCCAGTACTTC.

The chain uses TRBV24-1 and TRBJ2-5; 9 positions match TRBD2. The germline V gene has CDR1 KGHDR and CDR2 SFDVKD. The CDR3 consists of 16 residues. Trimming took 4 bases from V and 1 from J; bases not matched to a gene: 6. The CDR3 bases are TGTGCCACCAGTGACCCCGTAGCGGGAGCCCAAGAGACCCAGTACTTC. Its protein product is CATSDPVAGAQETQYF.

The rearrangement uses TRBV2 and TRBJ1-5; D is possibly TRBD1 (6 bases). CDR1 is SNHLY, CDR2 FYNNEI, per germline. Trimming stripped 2 bases from V and 3 bases from J, with 11 bases between. CDR3 size: 15 residues. The CDR3 spells CASSELGGANQPQHF. CDR3 coding DNA: TGTGCCAGCAGTGAACTGGGGGGCGCCAATCAGCCCCAGCATTTT. Based on the CDR3 plus reference TRBV2 and TRBJ1-5, the full variable domain is EPEVTQTPSHQVTQMGQEVILRCVPISNHLYFYWYRQILGQKVEFLVSFYNNEISEKSEIFDDQFSVERPDGSNFTLKIRSTKLEDSAMYFCASSELGGANQPQHFGDGTRLSIL.

This clone was detected once. The genes are TRBV5-1 and TRBJ2-1; 11 nucleotides align to TRBD2. This CDR3 spans 18 amino acids. In germline, CDR1 is SGHRS, CDR2 YFSETQ. The junction had 15 bases not matched to a gene; V was cut back by 4 bases and J by 6 bases. CDR3 coding DNA: TGCGCCAGCAGCCACCGTTGGCCCGGACTAGCGGGCGGCAATGAGCAGTTCTTC. As protein: CASSHRWPGLAGGNEQFF.

V usage is TRBV15 and J usage is TRBJ2-7; 8 bases agree with TRBD2. This CDR3 contains 15 residues. Germline values: CDR1 LNHNV, CDR2 YYDKDF (reference sequence). Trimming cost V 0 bases and J 3 bases; bases outside gene matches: 4. The CDR3 bases are TGTGCCACCAGCAGAGATTCGGGGGGGGGCTACGAGCAGTACTTC. Translation gives CATSRDSGGGYEQYF.

This chain connects TRBV11-1 to TRBJ2-5; 8 bases line up with TRBD2. The CDR3 runs to 15 residues. V dropped 5 bases and J dropped 5; count of bases not matched to a gene: 10. Germline CDR1 reads SGHAT; CDR2 reads FQDESV (reference sequence). CDR3 DNA sequence: TGTGCCAGCAGCCGTTGGACTAGCCGGGTCGAGACCCAGTACTTC. This sequence encodes CASSRWTSRVETQYF.

The genes are TRBV15 and TRBJ2-4; 7 bases line up with TRBD2. From germline, CDR1 is LNHNV and CDR2 YYDKDF (reference sequence). With 3 bases clipped from V and 0 bases from J, the junction kept 20 bases outside the gene matches. The CDR3 has 21 amino acids. CDR3 in DNA: TGTGCCACCAGCAGGGAACCCGGGGGGTGGCGTTTGCGACTAGCCAAAAACATTCAGTACTTC. Translation: CATSREPGGWRLRLAKNIQYF.

This chain connects TRBV3-1 (or the pseudogene TRBV3-2) to TRBJ2-4, with D maybe TRBD2 (5 bases). Germline loops: CDR1 LGHDT, CDR2 YNNKEL (reference sequence). CDR3 length: 15 amino acids. V lost 3 bases to trimming and J lost 2 bases, with 11 bases between them. CDR3 in amino acids: CASSQGSVSKNIQYF. CDR3 nucleotide sequence: TGTGCCAGCAGCCAGGGGAGTGTGTCCAAAAACATTCAGTACTTC.

The chain joins TRBV7-6 to TRBJ2-5, with 7 bases that match TRBD1. The CDR3 consists of 15 residues. Germline V gives CDR1 SGHVS, CDR2 FNYEAQ. Trimming at V came to 3 bases and at J to 5 bases, leaving 9 bases not matched to a gene. CDR3 loop: CASSLVRGRVETQYF. The CDR3 DNA follows: TGTGCCAGCAGCTTGGTGAGGGGGCGAGTGGAGACCCAGTACTTC.

The chain couples TRBV5-6 to TRBJ2-3; D gene unclear. V lost 4 bases and J 10 bases, leaving 16 bases between the germline ends. Germline V gene data show CDR1 as SGHDT and CDR2 as YYEEEE. The CDR3 consists of 13 residues. DNA of the CDR3: TGTGCCAGCAGCCAACACACTGTGGGCGCGCAGTATTTT. Residues: CASSQHTVGAQYF. Combining the CDR3 with reference TRBV5-6 and TRBJ2-3 gives the whole variable domain DAGVTQSPTHLIKTRGQQVTLRCSPKSGHDTVSWYQQALGQGPQFIFQYYEEEERQRGNFPDRFSGHQFPNYSSELNVNALLLGDSALYLCASSQHTVGAQYFGPGTRLTVL.

The V gene is TRBV7-9, the J gene TRBJ2-3, with D perhaps being TRBD1 or TRBD2 (6 bases each). V lost 5 bases, J lost 2 bases, and 17 bases lay in between. CDR3 size: 16 residues. Germline V gene sequence: CDR1 SEHNR, CDR2 FQNEAQ (reference sequence). CDR3: CASSPPRGRVTDTQYF. The CDR3 DNA follows: TGTGCCAGCAGCCCGCCCCGGGGGCGAGTCACAGATACGCAGTATTTT.

The chain recombines TRBV4-1 with TRBJ2-1; D might be TRBD2 (6 bases). Germline V CDR1 and CDR2: MGHRA, YSYEKL. Trimming shortened V by 2 bases and J by 2 bases, and 10 bases separated the two germline ends. The CDR3 contains 15 residues. Here the CDR3 DNA reads TGCGCCAGCAGCCAATGGGGGGACCCCTACAATGAGCAGTTCTTC. Its translation is CASSQWGDPYNEQFF.

By proportion, this clone is medium-sized. Other nucleotide sequences from this sample produce the same CDR3. The V gene is TRBV4-2, the J gene TRBJ2-5; 7 bases are a match to TRBD1. V was pared by 3 bases and J by 3 bases, with 4 bases of the junction left unmatched. Per germline, CDR1 LGHNA and CDR2 YNFKEQ. The CDR3 is 14 residues long. The CDR3 coding sequence is TGTGCCAGCAGCCAGGGGACAGCGAAAGAGACCCAGTACTTC. Protein product: CASSQGTAKETQYF.

This clone has more than one count but fewer than ten. The chain carries TRBV7-3 and TRBJ2-3; D is possibly TRBD1 (5 bases). Germline V gene sequence: CDR1 SGHTA, CDR2 FQGTGA. This CDR3 is built from 14 residues. V dropped 5 bases and J dropped 2 bases, with 11 bases sitting between them. CDR3 in DNA: TGTGCCAGCAGCCCTGGACACACCACAGATACGCAGTATTTT. This sequence encodes CASSPGHTTDTQYF.

The V gene is TRBV2, the J gene TRBJ2-5; the D is unclear. Germline CDR1 and CDR2: SNHLY and FYNNEI. This CDR3 has 12 residues. The V and J ends lost 11 bases and 1 base respectively, with 11 bases between them. The CDR3 bases are TGTGCCGCGCAGGAAACCCAAGAGACCCAGTACTTC. This translates into CAAQETQETQYF.

The chain has TRBV18 and TRBJ2-5; 11 bases agree with TRBD1. V gave up 4 bases and J gave up 3 bases; unmatched junction bases: 4. The CDR3 consists of 15 residues. Germline V lookup: CDR1 KGHSH, CDR2 LQKENI. The CDR3 region has the DNA TGTGCCAGCTCACTCATGGGACAGGGGGAAGAGACCCAGTACTTC. Protein sequence: CASSLMGQGEETQYF.

CDR3 in DNA: TGTGCCAGCAGCCCTTGGACAGGGGGCAAAGCGGGAGGCTCCTACGAGCAGTACTTC. This translates into CASSPWTGGKAGGSYEQYF. This sequence joins TRBV11-3 and TRBJ2-7, with TRBD1 identical over 11 bases. Losses at the gene ends were 5 bases for V and 0 bases for J; bases not matched to a gene: 15. The CDR3 sequence is 19 residues long. Germline CDR1 reads SGHNT; CDR2 reads YENEEA.

The J gene is TRBJ2-2, the V gene TRBV19; 7 nucleotides line up with TRBD1. J gave up 6 bases and V 3 bases, and 1 base lay outside the gene matches. CDR3 length: 13 residues. From germline, CDR1 is LNHDA and CDR2 SQIVND (reference sequence). The DNA for the CDR3 is TGTGCCAGTAGTATCAGGGGGTCCGGGGAGCTGTTTTTT. Its protein is CASSIRGSGELFF.

This clone was seen only a few times. The gene calls are TRBV10-1 and TRBJ1-5, with 8 bases matching TRBD1. Germline V gene data show CDR1 as WNHNN and CDR2 as SYGVQD (reference sequence). Unmatched junction bases numbered 2, after V lost 2 bases and J lost 2 bases. The CDR3 loop spans 15 amino acids. CDR3 protein: CASSEETGGNQPQHF. The CDR3 nucleotides read TGCGCCAGCAGTGAGGAGACAGGGGGCAATCAGCCCCAGCATTTT.

V is TRBV5-6 and J is TRBJ1-6; TRBD1 matches 9 bases. There are 15 residues in the CDR3. With V trimmed by 4 bases and J by 8 bases, 7 bases remained unmatched. CDR1 is SGHDT and CDR2 is YYEEEE in the germline V gene. CDR3 loop: CASSTGTGIYSPLHF. CDR3 in DNA: TGTGCCAGCAGCACGGGGACAGGGATTTATTCACCCCTCCACTTT. The whole variable domain, filled in from reference TRBV5-6 and TRBJ1-6, reads DAGVTQSPTHLIKTRGQQVTLRCSPKSGHDTVSWYQQALGQGPQFIFQYYEEEERQRGNFPDRFSGHQFPNYSSELNVNALLLGDSALYLCASSTGTGIYSPLHFGNGTRLTVT.

This CDR3 is CSVGVEAGGETQYF. The CDR3 nucleotides read TGCAGCGTTGGAGTTGAGGCAGGGGGGGAGACCCAGTACTTC. The genes are TRBV29-1 and TRBJ2-5; the D gene is possibly TRBD1 (7 bases). Between the trimmed V and J ends, which lost 4 bases and 5 bases, there was a span of 17 bases. From germline, CDR1 is SQVTM and CDR2 ANQGSEA. This CDR3 contains 14 residues.